This T cell receptor (beta chain) comes out of a study of blood T cell repertoires in COVID-19. Study-level information: Sample material is recorded as cDNA or gDNA derived from T cells, B-cell-depleted T cells, or PBMCs.

Germline-derived CDR1 and CDR2 are MNHEY and SMNVEV (reference sequence). The CDR3 runs to 13 residues. The trim removed 7 bases at V and 0 bases at J, leaving 2 bases unmatched. Sequenced by immunoSEQ multiplex PCR; TCRdb stores in-frame clones only, minus some. Of approximately 240,000 clones listed, approximately 83% are singletons. Material: PBMCs or T cells enriched from blood (not recorded which). The chain combines TRBV27 with TRBJ1-1, with 7 bases matching TRBD1. The sequence came from a woman aged 40-49 years with acute COVID-19. CDR3 sequence (DNA): TGTGCCAGCACGGGACAGATGAACACTGAAGCTTTCTTT. It codes for CASTGQMNTEAFF.